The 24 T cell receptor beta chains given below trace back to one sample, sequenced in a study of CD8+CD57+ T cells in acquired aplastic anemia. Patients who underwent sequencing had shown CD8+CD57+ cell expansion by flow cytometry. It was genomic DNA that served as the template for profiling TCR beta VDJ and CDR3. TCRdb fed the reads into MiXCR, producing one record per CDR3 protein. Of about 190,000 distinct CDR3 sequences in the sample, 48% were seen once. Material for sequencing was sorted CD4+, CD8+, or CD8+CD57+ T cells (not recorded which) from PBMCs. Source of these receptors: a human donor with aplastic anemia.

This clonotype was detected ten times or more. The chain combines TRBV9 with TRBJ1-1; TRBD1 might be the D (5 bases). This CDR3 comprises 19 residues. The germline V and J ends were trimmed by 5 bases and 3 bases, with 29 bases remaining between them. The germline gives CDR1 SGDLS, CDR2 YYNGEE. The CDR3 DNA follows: TGTGCCAGCAGTCGTAGTCTGGGGCAGGGTAAATCTGGGGACACTGAAGCTTTCTTT. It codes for CASSRSLGQGKSGDTEAFF.

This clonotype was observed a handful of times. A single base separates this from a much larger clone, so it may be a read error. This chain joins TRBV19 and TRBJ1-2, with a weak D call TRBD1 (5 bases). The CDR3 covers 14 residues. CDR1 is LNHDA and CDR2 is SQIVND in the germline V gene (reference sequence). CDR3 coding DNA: TGTGCCAGTAGAAGTGGGGGGTACGACTATGGCCACACCTTC. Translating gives CASRSGGYDYGHTF. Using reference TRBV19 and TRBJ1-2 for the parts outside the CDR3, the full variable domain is DGGITQSPKYLFRKEGQNVTLSCEQNLNHDAMYWYRQDPGQGLRLIYYSQIVNDFQKGDIAEGYSVSREKKESFPLTVTSAQKNPTAFYLCASRSGGYDYGHTFGSGTRLTVV.

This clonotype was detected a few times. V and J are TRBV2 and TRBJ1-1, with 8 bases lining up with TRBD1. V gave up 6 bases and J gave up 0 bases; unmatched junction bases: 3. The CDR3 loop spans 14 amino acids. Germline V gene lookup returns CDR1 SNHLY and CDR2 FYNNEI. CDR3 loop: CASSMGQVNTEAFF. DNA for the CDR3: TGTGCCAGCAGCATGGGACAGGTGAACACTGAAGCTTTCTTT.

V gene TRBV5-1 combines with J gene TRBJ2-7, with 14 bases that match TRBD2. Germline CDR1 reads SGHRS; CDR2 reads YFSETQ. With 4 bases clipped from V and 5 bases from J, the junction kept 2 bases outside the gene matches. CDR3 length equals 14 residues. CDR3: CASSKTSGRDEQYF. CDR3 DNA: TGCGCCAGCAGCAAGACTAGCGGGAGGGACGAGCAGTACTTC.

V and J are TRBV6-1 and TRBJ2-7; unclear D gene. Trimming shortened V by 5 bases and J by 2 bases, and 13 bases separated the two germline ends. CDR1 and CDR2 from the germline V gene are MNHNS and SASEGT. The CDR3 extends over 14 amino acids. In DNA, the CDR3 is TGTGCCAGCAGTCCCGGACCGGCCGCCTACGAGCAGTACTTC. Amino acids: CASSPGPAAYEQYF.

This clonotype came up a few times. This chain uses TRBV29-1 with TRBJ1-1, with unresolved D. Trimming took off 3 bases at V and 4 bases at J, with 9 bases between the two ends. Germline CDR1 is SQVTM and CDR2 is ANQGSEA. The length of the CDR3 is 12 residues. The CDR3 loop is CSVDVGITEAFF. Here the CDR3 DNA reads TGCAGCGTTGATGTCGGAATCACTGAAGCTTTCTTT.

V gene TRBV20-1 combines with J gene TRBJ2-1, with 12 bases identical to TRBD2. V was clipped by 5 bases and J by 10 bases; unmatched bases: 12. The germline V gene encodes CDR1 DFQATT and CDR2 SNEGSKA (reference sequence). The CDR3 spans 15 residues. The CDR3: CSAYLGLAGKREQFF. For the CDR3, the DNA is TGCAGTGCTTATCTCGGACTAGCGGGAAAAAGAGAGCAGTTCTTC.

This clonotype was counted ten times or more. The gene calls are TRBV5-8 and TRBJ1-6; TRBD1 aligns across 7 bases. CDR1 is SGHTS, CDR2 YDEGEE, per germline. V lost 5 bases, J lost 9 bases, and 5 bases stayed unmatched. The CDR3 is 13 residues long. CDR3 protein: CASRRDRVSPLHF. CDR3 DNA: TGTGCCAGCAGACGCGACAGGGTTTCACCCCTCCACTTT. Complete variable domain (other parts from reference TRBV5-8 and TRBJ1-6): EAGVTQSPTHLIKTRGQQATLRCSPISGHTSVYWYQQALGLGLQFLLWYDEGEERNRGNFPPRFSGRQFPNYSSELNVNALELEDSALYLCASRRDRVSPLHFGNGTRLTVT.

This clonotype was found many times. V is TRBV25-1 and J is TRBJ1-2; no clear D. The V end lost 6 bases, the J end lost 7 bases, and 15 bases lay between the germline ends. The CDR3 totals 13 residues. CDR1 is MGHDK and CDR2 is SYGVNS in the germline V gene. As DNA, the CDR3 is TGTGCCAGCAGACGAGATGAAGGTTTTGGCTACACCTTC. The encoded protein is CASRRDEGFGYTF.

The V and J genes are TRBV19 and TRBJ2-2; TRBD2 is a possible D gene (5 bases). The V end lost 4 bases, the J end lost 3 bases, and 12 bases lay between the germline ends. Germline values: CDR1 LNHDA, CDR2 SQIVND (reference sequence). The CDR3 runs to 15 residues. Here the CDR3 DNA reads TGTGCCAGTAGTAAGGGCGGGCTCTACACCGGGGAGCTGTTTTTT. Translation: CASSKGGLYTGELFF.

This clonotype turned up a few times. Written as DNA, the CDR3 is TGTGCCAGTAGTAGCCTAGGACGGGGAACTACTGAAGCTTTCTTT. It codes for CASSSLGRGTTEAFF. The chain has TRBV19 and TRBJ1-1; D is unclear. The germline V and J ends were trimmed by 4 bases and 5 bases, with 17 bases remaining between them. The germline V gene has CDR1 LNHDA and CDR2 SQIVND (reference sequence). The CDR3 consists of 15 residues.

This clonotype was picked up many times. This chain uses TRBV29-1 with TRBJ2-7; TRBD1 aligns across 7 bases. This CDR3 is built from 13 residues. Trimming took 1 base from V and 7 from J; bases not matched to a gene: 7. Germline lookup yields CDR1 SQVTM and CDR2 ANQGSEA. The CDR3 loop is CSVEGGRGSEQYF. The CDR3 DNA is TGCAGCGTTGAAGGGGGCAGGGGGTCGGAGCAGTACTTC.

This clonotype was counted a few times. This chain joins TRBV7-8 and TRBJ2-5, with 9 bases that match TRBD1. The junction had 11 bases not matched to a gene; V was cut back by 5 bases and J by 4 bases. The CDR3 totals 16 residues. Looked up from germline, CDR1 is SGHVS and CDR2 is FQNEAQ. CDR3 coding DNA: TGTGCCAGCAGCCGCTCCCGGGACAGGGATCGAGAGACCCAGTACTTC. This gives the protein CASSRSRDRDRETQYF.

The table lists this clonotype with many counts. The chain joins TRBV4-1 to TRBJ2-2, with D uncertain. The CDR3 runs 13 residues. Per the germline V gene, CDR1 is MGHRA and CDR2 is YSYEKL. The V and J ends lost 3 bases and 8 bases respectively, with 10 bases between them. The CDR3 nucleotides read TGCGCCAGCAGCCACCTGTCCCAGGGGGAGCTGTTTTTT. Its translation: CASSHLSQGELFF.

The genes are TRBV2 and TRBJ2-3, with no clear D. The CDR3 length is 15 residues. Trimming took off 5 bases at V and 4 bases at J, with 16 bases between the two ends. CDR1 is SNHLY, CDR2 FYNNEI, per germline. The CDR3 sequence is CASSRNSPQSDTQYF. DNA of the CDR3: TGTGCCAGCAGTCGGAACTCTCCCCAGTCAGATACGCAGTATTTT.

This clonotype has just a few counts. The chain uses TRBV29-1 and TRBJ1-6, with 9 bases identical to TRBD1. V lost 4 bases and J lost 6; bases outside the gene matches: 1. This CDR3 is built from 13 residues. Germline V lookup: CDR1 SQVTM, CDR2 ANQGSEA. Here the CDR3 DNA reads TGCAGCGTTGCGACAGGGGGTAATTCACCCCTCCACTTT. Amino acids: CSVATGGNSPLHF.

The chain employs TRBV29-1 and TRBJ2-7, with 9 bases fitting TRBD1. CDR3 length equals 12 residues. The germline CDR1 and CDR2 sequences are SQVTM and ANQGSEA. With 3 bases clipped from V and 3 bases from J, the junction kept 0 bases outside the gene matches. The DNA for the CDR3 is TGCAGCGTTGAGACAGGGGGCTACGAGCAGTACTTC. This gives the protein CSVETGGYEQYF.

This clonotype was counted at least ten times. The CDR3 nucleotides read TGCGCCAGCAGCTTGGACCCGATGGGCGCAGATACGCAGTATTTT. Protein sequence: CASSLDPMGADTQYF. V gene TRBV5-1 combines with J gene TRBJ2-3; D uncertain. Trimming shortened V by 0 bases and J by 4 bases, and 12 bases separated the two germline ends. The CDR3 totals 15 residues. Germline V lookup: CDR1 SGHRS, CDR2 YFSETQ. Drawing the rest from reference TRBV5-1 and TRBJ2-3, the complete variable domain is KAGVTQTPRYLIKTRGQQVTLSCSPISGHRSVSWYQQTPGQGLQFLFEYFSETQRNKGNFPGRFSGRQFSNSRSEMNVSTLELGDSALYLCASSLDPMGADTQYFGPGTRLTVL.

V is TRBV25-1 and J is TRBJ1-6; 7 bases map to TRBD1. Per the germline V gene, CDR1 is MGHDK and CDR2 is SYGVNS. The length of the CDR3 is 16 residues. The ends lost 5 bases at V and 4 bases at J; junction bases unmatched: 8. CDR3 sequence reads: CASSRQGGMYNSPLHF. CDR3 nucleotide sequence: TGTGCCAGCAGTCGGCAGGGGGGGATGTATAATTCACCCCTCCACTTT.

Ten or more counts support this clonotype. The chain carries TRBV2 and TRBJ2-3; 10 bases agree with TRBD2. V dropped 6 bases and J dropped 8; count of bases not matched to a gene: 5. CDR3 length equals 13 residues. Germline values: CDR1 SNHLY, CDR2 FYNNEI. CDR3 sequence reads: CASRASGRGTQYF. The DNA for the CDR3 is TGTGCCAGCAGGGCTAGCGGGAGAGGTACGCAGTATTTT. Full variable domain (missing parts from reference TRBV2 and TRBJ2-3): EPEVTQTPSHQVTQMGQEVILRCVPISNHLYFYWYRQILGQKVEFLVSFYNNEISEKSEIFDDQFSVERPDGSNFTLKIRSTKLEDSAMYFCASRASGRGTQYFGPGTRLTVL.

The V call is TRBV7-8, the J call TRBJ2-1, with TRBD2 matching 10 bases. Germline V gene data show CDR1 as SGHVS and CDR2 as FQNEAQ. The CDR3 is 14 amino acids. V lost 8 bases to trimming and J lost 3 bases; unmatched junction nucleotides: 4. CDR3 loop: CASVLAGHYNEQFF. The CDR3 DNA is TGTGCCAGCGTACTAGCGGGGCACTACAATGAGCAGTTCTTC. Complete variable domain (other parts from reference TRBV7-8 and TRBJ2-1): GAGVSQSPRYKVAKRGQDVALRCDPISGHVSLFWYQQALGQGPEFLTYFQNEAQLDKSGLPSDRFFAERPEGSVSTLKIQRTQQEDSAVYLCASVLAGHYNEQFFGPGTRLTVL.

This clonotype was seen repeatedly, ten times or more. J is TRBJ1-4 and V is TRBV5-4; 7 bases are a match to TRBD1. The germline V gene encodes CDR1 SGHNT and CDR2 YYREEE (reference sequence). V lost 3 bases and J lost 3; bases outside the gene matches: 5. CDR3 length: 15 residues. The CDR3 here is CASSYPGQPNEKLFF. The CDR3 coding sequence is TGTGCCAGCAGCTACCCGGGACAGCCTAATGAAAAACTGTTTTTT.

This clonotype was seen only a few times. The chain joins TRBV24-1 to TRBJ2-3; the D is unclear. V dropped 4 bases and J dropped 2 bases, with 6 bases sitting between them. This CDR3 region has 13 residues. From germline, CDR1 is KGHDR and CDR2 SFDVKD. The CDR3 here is CATSDPLTDTQYF. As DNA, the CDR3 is TGTGCCACCAGTGACCCCCTCACAGATACGCAGTATTTT.

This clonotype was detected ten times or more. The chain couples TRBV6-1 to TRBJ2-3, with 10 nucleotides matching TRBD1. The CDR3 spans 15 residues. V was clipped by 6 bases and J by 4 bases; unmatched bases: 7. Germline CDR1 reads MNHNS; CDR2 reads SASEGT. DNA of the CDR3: TGTGCCAGCAGCCTTTCAGGACAGGGGGCAGATACGCAGTATTTT. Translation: CASSLSGQGADTQYF.